A single sample is the source of the 21 T cell receptor beta chains below, sequenced in a study of shared clonotypes between healthy human individuals. TCRdb's table, derived via immunoSEQ multiplex PCR, lists solely in-frame clones and lacks some. The sample has roughly 1,000,000 clones, 70% to 80% seen once. Material for sequencing was memory CD4+ T cells from PBMCs. Regarding subset: CD45RA-negative fraction. The receptor set was obtained from a man between 18 and 35 years old in good health. Some clones in this sample may be carry-over from other donors' samples.

V and J are TRBV5-1 and TRBJ2-5; D is perhaps TRBD1 (6 bases). This CDR3 is built from 17 residues. Trimming left V 2 bases short and J 4 bases short, with 21 bases between. The germline V gene encodes CDR1 SGHRS and CDR2 YFSETQ. The CDR3: CASSLNPGTPGVETQYF. The CDR3 DNA reads as TGCGCCAGCAGCTTAAACCCCGGGACACCGGGCGTAGAGACCCAGTACTTC.

The chain carries TRBV4-2 and TRBJ2-2, with 9 bases lining up with TRBD1. The ends lost 3 bases at V and 3 bases at J; junction bases unmatched: 2. The CDR3 length is 15 residues. The germline V gene encodes CDR1 LGHNA and CDR2 YNFKEQ. The CDR3 region has the DNA TGTGCCAGCAGCCAGGGGACAGGGTACACCGGGGAGCTGTTTTTT. Protein: CASSQGTGYTGELFF.

As concerns this clone: Relative to the germline gene, one junction end is altered; a read error may explain this. The chain uses TRBV4-1 and TRBJ2-1; D is possibly TRBD1 (5 bases). The germline gives CDR1 MGHRA, CDR2 YSYEKL. The CDR3 is 16 residues long. CDR3: CASSQGVMGSYNEQFF. CDR3 nucleotides: TGCGCCAGTAGCCAAGGGGTCATGGGGTCCTACAATGAGCAGTTCTTC.

The rearrangement links TRBV7-3 to TRBJ1-1; TRBD1 matches 11 bases. CDR3 size: 16 residues. From germline, CDR1 is SGHTA and CDR2 FQGTGA. V gave up 5 bases and J gave up 0 bases; unmatched junction bases: 5. CDR3 bases: TGTGCCAGCAGCGGGACAGGGGGTACGATGAACACTGAAGCTTTCTTT. It yields the protein CASSGTGGTMNTEAFF.

This clone appeared many times. Different DNA sequences within this sample yield the same CDR3. The rearrangement links TRBV7-2 to TRBJ2-3; 8 bases are a match to TRBD2. The CDR3 runs 14 residues. Germline V gene lookup returns CDR1 SGHTA and CDR2 FQGNSA. After removal of 5 bases from V and 3 bases from J, the junction contained 4 bases not matched to a gene. Here the CDR3 reads CASSLGLATDTQYF. For the CDR3, the DNA is TGTGCCAGCAGCCTAGGACTAGCAACAGATACGCAGTATTTT.

A few counts support this clone. The genes are TRBV7-2 and TRBJ2-5, with D tentatively TRBD1 (6 bases). CDR1 is SGHTA, CDR2 FQGNSA, per germline. The CDR3 sequence is 17 residues long. V was cut by 5 bases and J by 0 bases, with 19 bases left in between. The CDR3 DNA follows: TGTGCCAGCAGCCCAGGGGCGCGTATCTGGGACCAAGAGACCCAGTACTTC. This translates into CASSPGARIWDQETQYF.

The chain uses TRBV2 and TRBJ1-1; D uncertain. This CDR3 region has 12 residues. V lost 10 bases and J lost 0, with 9 bases in between. The V gene's germline CDR1 is SNHLY and CDR2 FYNNEI. In nucleotides, the CDR3 is TGTGCCACCGCCCCGATGAACACTGAAGCTTTCTTT. Protein sequence: CATAPMNTEAFF.

With respect to this clone: One junction end does not reproduce the germline sequence, and a read error may be involved. In the same sample, other DNA sequences code for this CDR3. The genes are TRBV10-3 and TRBJ2-5; 8 bases map to TRBD2. Germline CDR1 is ENHRY and CDR2 is SYGVKD. The CDR3 is 16 residues long. The CDR3 sequence: CAAAGDLAGLQETQYF. The CDR3 DNA is TGTGCCGCCGCAGGGGACCTAGCGGGCCTACAAGAGACCCAATACTTC.

The chain has TRBV18 and TRBJ1-2; 8 bases fit TRBD1. The CDR3 is 19 amino acids. V was clipped by 6 bases and J by 0 bases; unmatched bases: 18. Germline-derived CDR1 and CDR2 are KGHSH and LQKENI. The chain's CDR3 is CASSNTGQGLALSNYGYTF. As DNA, the CDR3 is TGTGCCAGCTCGAACACTGGACAGGGCCTCGCCCTTTCTAACTATGGCTACACCTTC.

The CDR3 nucleotides read TGTGCCAGCAGTTCCCCTTCGAGGTGGGACCCAGATACGCAGTATTTT. Translated, it gives CASSSPSRWDPDTQYF. This chain links TRBV28 with TRBJ2-3; perhaps D is TRBD1 or TRBD2 (5 bases each). CDR1 is MDHEN and CDR2 is SYDVKM in the germline V gene. V was trimmed by 4 bases and J by 4 bases, leaving 18 bases between them. There are 16 residues in the CDR3.

The chain has TRBV7-2 and TRBJ2-7; 7 nucleotides match TRBD2. The V gene end was trimmed by 3 bases and the J gene end by 4 bases; junction bases not matched to a gene: 3. The CDR3 spans 13 residues. The germline V gene has CDR1 SGHTA and CDR2 FQGNSA. The CDR3 nucleotides are TGTGCCAGCAGCTTTGGGCGGGAGTACGAGCAGTACTTC. Translation gives CASSFGREYEQYF.

The rearrangement uses TRBV7-2 and TRBJ2-1; TRBD2 matches at 9 bases. The length of the CDR3 is 15 residues. Germline V gene data show CDR1 as SGHTA and CDR2 as FQGNSA. V trimming: 6 bases; J trimming: 6 bases; junction bases outside the gene matches: 9. The CDR3 bases are TGTGCCAGCAGTTTACGTGTAGCGGGAGTCAATGAGCAGTTCTTC. This codes for CASSLRVAGVNEQFF.

The chain links TRBV7-9 to TRBJ2-1, with TRBD2 as a possible D gene (5 bases). Germline CDR1 reads SEHNR; CDR2 reads FQNEAQ (reference sequence). This CDR3 contains 17 residues. V lost 5 bases, J lost 5 bases, and 22 bases lay in between. The CDR3 DNA reads TGTGCCAGCAGCCGATCCTGGCAGAGGGAGATCGACAATGAGCAGTTCTTC. The encoded protein is CASSRSWQREIDNEQFF.

V and J are TRBV7-6 and TRBJ2-7, with TRBD2 matching 15 bases. Per germline, CDR1 SGHVS and CDR2 FNYEAQ. The CDR3 length is 18 residues. With V trimmed by 5 bases and J by 5 bases, 13 bases remained unmatched. The CDR3 nucleotides read TGTGCCAGCAGCAGCTTAACCGGGACTAGCGGGAGGATCAACGAGCAGTACTTC. Translated: CASSSLTGTSGRINEQYF.

The V and J genes are TRBV7-2 and TRBJ2-7; the D gene could be TRBD1 or TRBD2 (5 bases each). V gave up 1 base and J gave up 4 bases, with 20 bases separating them. The germline V gene has CDR1 SGHTA and CDR2 FQGNSA. This CDR3 region has 17 residues. The CDR3 bases are TGTGCCAGCAGCTTAGAGAGGGGACGGATGGTTAGGTACGAGCAGTACTTC. Translation: CASSLERGRMVRYEQYF.

The gene calls are TRBV18 and TRBJ2-7; D call uncertain. The ends were cut back, 6 bases at V and 6 bases at J, with 18 bases in the middle. The V gene's germline CDR1 is KGHSH and CDR2 LQKENI. CDR3 length: 14 amino acids. CDR3: CASSLSVLSGEQYF. CDR3 nucleotides: TGTGCCAGCTCTCTCTCGGTGTTGTCGGGCGAGCAGTACTTC. Full variable domain (remainder filled in from reference TRBV18 and TRBJ2-7): NAGVMQNPRHLVRRRGQEARLRCSPMKGHSHVYWYRQLPEEGLKFMVYLQKENIIDESGMPKERFSAEFPKEGPSILRIQQVVRGDSAAYFCASSLSVLSGEQYFGPGTRLTVT.

This clone was recorded only once. The same CDR3 can be traced to other DNA sequences in this sample. This sequence joins TRBV7-9 and TRBJ2-5; a weak D match, TRBD2 (6 bases). Trimming took off 2 bases at V and 2 bases at J, with 9 bases between the two ends. Per the germline V gene, CDR1 is SEHNR and CDR2 is FQNEAQ (reference sequence). The CDR3 is 14 residues long. CDR3 DNA sequence: TGTGCCAGCAGCTTACTCGGGGGACAAGAGACCCAGTACTTC. Translation: CASSLLGGQETQYF. Combining the CDR3 with reference TRBV7-9 and TRBJ2-5 gives the whole variable domain DTGVSQNPRHKITKRGQNVTFRCDPISEHNRLYWYRQTLGQGPEFLTYFQNEAQLEKSRLLSDRFSAERPKGSFSTLEIQRTEQGDSAMYLCASSLLGGQETQYFGPGTRLLVL.

The V gene is TRBV10-3, the J gene TRBJ1-1; maybe TRBD1 (5 bases). From germline, CDR1 is ENHRY and CDR2 SYGVKD. CDR3 length: 13 residues. Trimming cost V 6 bases and J 5 bases, with 13 bases left between them. The CDR3: CAIRTSGGTEAFF. The DNA of the CDR3 is TGTGCCATCAGGACCTCTGGGGGGACTGAAGCTTTCTTT.

This clone was counted only a few times. V and J are TRBV29-1 and TRBJ1-1, with D hard to call. V was cut by 3 bases and J by 7 bases, with 9 bases left in between. Germline loops: CDR1 SQVTM, CDR2 ANQGSEA. The CDR3 covers 11 residues. CDR3 sequence reads: CSVEARLEAFF. The CDR3 DNA follows: TGCAGCGTTGAGGCCAGGCTTGAAGCTTTCTTT. Full variable domain (rest looked up from reference TRBV29-1 and TRBJ1-1): SAVISQKPSRDICQRGTSLTIQCQVDSQVTMMFWYRQQPGQSLTLIATANQGSEATYESGFVIDKFPISRPNLTFSTLTVSNMSPEDSSIYLCSVEARLEAFFGQGTRLTVV.

This clone has only a few counts. V is TRBV29-1 and J is TRBJ2-7, with 9 bases that match TRBD2. With V trimmed by 7 bases and J by 6 bases, 10 bases remained unmatched. The V gene's germline CDR1 is SQVTM and CDR2 ANQGSEA. The CDR3 runs 13 residues. CDR3 residues: CSARASGEVEQYF. As DNA, the CDR3 is TGCAGCGCCCGGGCTAGCGGGGAGGTCGAGCAGTACTTC.

This chain links TRBV6-5 with TRBJ1-2; 9 bases are a match to TRBD1. CDR1 and CDR2 from the germline V gene are MNHEY and SVGAGI. The J segment lost 7 bases and the V segment lost 6 bases, leaving 9 bases of the junction unmatched. The length of the CDR3 is 14 residues. CDR3: CASRTGTGRSGYTF. Here the CDR3 DNA reads TGTGCCAGCAGAACCGGGACAGGGAGATCTGGCTACACCTTC.